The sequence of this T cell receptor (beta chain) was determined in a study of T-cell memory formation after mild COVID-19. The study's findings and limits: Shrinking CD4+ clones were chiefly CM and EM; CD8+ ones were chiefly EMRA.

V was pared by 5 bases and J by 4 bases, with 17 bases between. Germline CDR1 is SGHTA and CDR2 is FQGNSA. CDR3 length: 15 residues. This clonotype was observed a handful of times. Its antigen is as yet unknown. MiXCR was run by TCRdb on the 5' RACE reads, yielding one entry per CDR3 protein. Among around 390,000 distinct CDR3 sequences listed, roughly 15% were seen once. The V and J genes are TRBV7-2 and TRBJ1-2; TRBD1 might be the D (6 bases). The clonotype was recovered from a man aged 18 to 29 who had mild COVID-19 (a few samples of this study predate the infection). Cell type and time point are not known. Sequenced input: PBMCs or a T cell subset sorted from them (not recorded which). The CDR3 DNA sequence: TGTGCCAGCAGCCCTAGGGGGGGGCGCAGCTATGGCTACACCTTC. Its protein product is CASSPRGGRSYGYTF. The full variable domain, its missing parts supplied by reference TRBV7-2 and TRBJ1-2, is GAGVSQSPSNKVTEKGKDVELRCDPISGHTALYWYRQSLGQGLEFLIYFQGNSAPDKSGLPSDRFSAERTGGSVSTLTIQRTQQEDSAVYLCASSPRGGRSYGYTFGSGTRLTVV.